This T cell receptor beta chain came from a study of blood T cell repertoires in COVID-19. Trimming removed 1 base from V and 3 bases from J; junction bases left unmatched: 6. Germline loops: CDR1 MDHEN, CDR2 SYDVKM. This CDR3 is built from 16 residues. In Cohort 3, a recovered donor had either two negative PCRs, clearance, or symptom resolution. The protocol was immunoSEQ multiplex PCR, while the TCRdb copy is restricted to in-frame clones and leaves out a portion. The table shows some 300,000 clones, with 89% occurring only once. This chain links TRBV28 with TRBJ2-7, with 10 bases identical to TRBD2. This TCR derives from a woman in her twenties or thirties who had recovered from COVID-19. Sequences were obtained from PBMCs or T cells enriched from blood (not recorded which). The CDR3 is CASSLFASGRDYEQYF. CDR3 DNA: TGTGCCAGCAGTTTATTCGCCAGCGGGAGGGACTACGAGCAGTACTTC.